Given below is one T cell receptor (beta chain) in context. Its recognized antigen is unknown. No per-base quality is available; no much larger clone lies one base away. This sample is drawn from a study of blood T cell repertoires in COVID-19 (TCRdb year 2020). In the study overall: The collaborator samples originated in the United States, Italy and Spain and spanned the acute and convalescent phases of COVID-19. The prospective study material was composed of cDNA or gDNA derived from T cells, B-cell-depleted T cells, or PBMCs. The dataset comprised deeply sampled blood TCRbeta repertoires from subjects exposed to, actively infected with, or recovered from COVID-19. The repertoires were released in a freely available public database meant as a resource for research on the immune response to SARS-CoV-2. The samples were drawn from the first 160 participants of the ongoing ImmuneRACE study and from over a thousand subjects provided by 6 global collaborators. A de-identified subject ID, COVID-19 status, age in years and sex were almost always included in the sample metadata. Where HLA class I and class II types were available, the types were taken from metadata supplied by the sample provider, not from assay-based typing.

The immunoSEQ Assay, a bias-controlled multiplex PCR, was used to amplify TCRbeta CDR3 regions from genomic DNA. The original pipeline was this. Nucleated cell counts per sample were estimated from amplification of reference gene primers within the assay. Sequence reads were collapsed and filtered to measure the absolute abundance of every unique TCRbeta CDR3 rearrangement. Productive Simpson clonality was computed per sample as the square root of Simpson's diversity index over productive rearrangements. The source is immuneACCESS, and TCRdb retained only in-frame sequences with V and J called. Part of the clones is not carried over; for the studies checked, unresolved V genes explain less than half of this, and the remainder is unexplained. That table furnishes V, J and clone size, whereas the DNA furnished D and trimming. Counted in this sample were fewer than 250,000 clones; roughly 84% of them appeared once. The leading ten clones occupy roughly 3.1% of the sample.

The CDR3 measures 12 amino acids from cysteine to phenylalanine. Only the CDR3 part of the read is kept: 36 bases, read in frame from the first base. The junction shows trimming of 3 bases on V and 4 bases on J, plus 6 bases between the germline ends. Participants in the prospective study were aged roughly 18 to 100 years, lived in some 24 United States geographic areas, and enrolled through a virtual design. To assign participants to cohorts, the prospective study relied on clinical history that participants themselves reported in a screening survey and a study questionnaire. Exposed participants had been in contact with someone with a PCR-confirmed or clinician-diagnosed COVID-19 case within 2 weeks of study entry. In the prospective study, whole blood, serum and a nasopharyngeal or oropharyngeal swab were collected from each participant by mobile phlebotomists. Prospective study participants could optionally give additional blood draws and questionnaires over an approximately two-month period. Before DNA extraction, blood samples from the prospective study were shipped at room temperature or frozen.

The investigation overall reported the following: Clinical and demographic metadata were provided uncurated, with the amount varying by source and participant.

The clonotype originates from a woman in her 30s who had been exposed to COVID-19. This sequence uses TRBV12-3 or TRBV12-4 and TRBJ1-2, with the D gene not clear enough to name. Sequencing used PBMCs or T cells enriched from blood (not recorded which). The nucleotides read TGTGCCAGCAGTTTTGAGAGCTATGGCTACACCTTC. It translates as CASSFESYGYTF.